A single sample is the source of the 10 T cell receptor beta chains below, sequenced in a study of cytomegalovirus exposure and HLA in healthy donors. Use of 60 Vbeta and 13 Jbeta primers characterized the PCR. Some clones are missing from TCRdb's copy, which holds only in-frame ones; the method was immunoSEQ multiplex PCR. The table has roughly 190,000 clones, around 87% seen once; the top ten hold about 1.7%. The sample comprised PBMCs. Receptor source: a woman aged 18-29 years in good health and CMV-seronegative.

The rearrangement uses TRBV27 and TRBJ1-2, with 7 bases aligning to TRBD1. CDR1 is MNHEY, CDR2 SMNVEV, per germline (reference sequence). Trimming at V came to 9 bases and at J to 5 bases, leaving 12 bases not matched to a gene. The CDR3 extends over 14 amino acids. Written as DNA, the CDR3 is TGTGCCAGTCGTCGAGGGGGCGCCATTTATGGCTACACCTTC. This encodes CASRRGGAIYGYTF.

This chain links TRBV6-5 with TRBJ1-1; TRBD1 aligns across 8 bases. Germline-derived CDR1 and CDR2 are MNHEY and SVGAGI. The CDR3 has 14 amino acids. Unmatched junction bases numbered 7, after V lost 5 bases and J lost 5 bases. The CDR3 here is CASSHQQGGTEAFF. The CDR3 DNA sequence: TGTGCCAGCAGTCACCAACAGGGGGGAACTGAAGCTTTCTTT.

This chain uses TRBV10-3 with TRBJ2-2; 9 bases are shared with TRBD1. CDR3 length: 17 residues. The germline V gene encodes CDR1 ENHRY and CDR2 SYGVKD. Germline trimming cut 4 bases from V and 2 bases from J; bases unmatched to any gene: 8. Here the CDR3 reads CAISGRPGQGNTGELFF. CDR3 in DNA: TGTGCCATCAGTGGGCGACCGGGACAGGGAAACACCGGGGAGCTGTTTTTT.

V is TRBV5-1 and J is TRBJ1-6, with TRBD1 matching 7 bases. The V segment lost 2 bases and the J segment 8 bases; nucleotides outside the gene matches: 13. From germline, CDR1 is SGHRS and CDR2 YFSETQ. CDR3 length: 17 amino acids. The CDR3 loop is CASSLSQPGQTYSPLHF. CDR3 coding DNA: TGCGCCAGCAGCTTATCCCAACCGGGACAGACATATTCACCCCTCCACTTT.

This chain uses TRBV28 with TRBJ1-5; 10 bases fit TRBD1. The CDR3 has 15 amino acids. V trimming: 5 bases; J trimming: 4 bases; junction bases outside the gene matches: 5. Germline loops: CDR1 MDHEN, CDR2 SYDVKM. The CDR3 region has the DNA TGTGCCAGCAGTCGACAGGGGGCGAGAAATCAGCCCCAGCATTTT. It translates to CASSRQGARNQPQHF.

Points on this clone: Germline and junction disagree at one end, which may indicate a read error. The rearrangement links TRBV5-6 to TRBJ2-1, with 14 bases aligning to TRBD2. The CDR3 runs 17 residues. CDR1 and CDR2 from the germline V gene are SGHDT and YYEEEE. The CDR3 sequence: CASRLGLAGALGNEQFF. CDR3 DNA: TGTGCCAGCAGGTTGGGACTAGCGGGGGCTTTGGGGAATGAGCAGTTCTTC.

This chain joins TRBV19 and TRBJ2-3, with D unresolved. V was clipped by 4 bases and J by 4 bases, with 6 bases between them. Germline CDR1 is LNHDA and CDR2 is SQIVND (reference sequence). The CDR3 spans 12 residues. CDR3 bases: TGTGCCAGTAGTACAGTCCCAGATACGCAGTATTTT. Its translation: CASSTVPDTQYF.

V gene TRBV28 combines with J gene TRBJ2-5; tentative D call: TRBD2 (6 bases). The CDR3 totals 15 residues. CDR1 is MDHEN, CDR2 SYDVKM, per germline. V lost 5 bases and J 0 bases, leaving 13 bases between the germline ends. CDR3 protein: CASSPGTDYQETQYF. CDR3 DNA: TGTGCCAGCAGTCCCGGGACTGATTACCAAGAGACCCAGTACTTC.

The rearrangement links TRBV6-1 to TRBJ2-3, with a weak D call TRBD2 (5 bases). CDR1 is MNHNS and CDR2 is SASEGT in the germline V gene. This CDR3 contains 13 residues. V lost 7 bases and J 2 bases, leaving 10 bases between the germline ends. The CDR3 is CASTQRPTDTQYF. The CDR3 bases are TGTGCCAGCACTCAGCGGCCCACAGATACGCAGTATTTT.

This clone has a handful of counts. The J gene is TRBJ2-7, the V gene TRBV5-1; D remains unclear. Per the germline V gene, CDR1 is SGHRS and CDR2 is YFSETQ. The CDR3 consists of 15 residues. V lost 8 bases to trimming and J lost 4 bases, with 22 bases between them. For the CDR3, the DNA is TGCGCCAGTTTTTTCAAGCAGAAGGCGGCATACGAGCAGTACTTC. Encoded protein: CASFFKQKAAYEQYF.